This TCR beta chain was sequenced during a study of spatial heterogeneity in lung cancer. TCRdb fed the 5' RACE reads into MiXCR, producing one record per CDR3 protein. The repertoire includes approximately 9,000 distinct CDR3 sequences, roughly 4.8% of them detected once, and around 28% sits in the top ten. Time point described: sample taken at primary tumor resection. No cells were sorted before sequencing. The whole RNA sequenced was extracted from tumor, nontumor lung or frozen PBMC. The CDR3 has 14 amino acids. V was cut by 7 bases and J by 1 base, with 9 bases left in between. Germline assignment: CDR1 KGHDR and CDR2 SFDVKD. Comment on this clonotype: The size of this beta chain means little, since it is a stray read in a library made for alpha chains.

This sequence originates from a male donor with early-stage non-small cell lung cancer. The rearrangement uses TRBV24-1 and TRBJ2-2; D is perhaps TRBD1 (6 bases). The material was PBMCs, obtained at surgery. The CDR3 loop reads CATRPQGNTGELFF. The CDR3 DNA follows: TGTGCCACCAGACCACAGGGGAACACCGGGGAGCTGTTTTTT.